This entry features one T cell receptor beta chain sequence. The data were produced by immunoSEQ multiplex PCR, yet TCRdb's version contains in-frame clones alone and is incomplete. The sample consists of some 150,000 clones, roughly 84% of them appearing once. The data are from a study of blood T cell repertoires in COVID-19. CDR1 SGHRS and CDR2 YFSETQ come from the germline V gene. This CDR3 contains 17 residues. V lost 0 bases, J lost 8 bases, and 21 bases lay in between. The chain combines TRBV5-1 with TRBJ2-1; tentatively, D is TRBD2 (6 bases). Sequencing was done on a sample of PBMCs or T cells enriched from blood (not recorded which). The receptor's source is a woman in her forties or fifties who had been exposed to COVID-19. Here the CDR3 reads CASSLGLGRVDFHEQFF. CDR3 DNA: TGCGCCAGCAGCTTGGGACTAGGGCGGGTTGACTTCCATGAGCAGTTCTTC.